This passage covers 14 T cell receptor beta chains from one sample sequenced in a study of cytomegalovirus exposure and HLA in healthy donors. This PCR relied on a set of 60 Vbeta primers and 13 Jbeta primers. Measured with immunoSEQ multiplex PCR; TCRdb has only the in-frame clones, and not every one. The table lists over 150,000 clones, roughly 72% of them singletons, with around 1.9% in the top ten. The sample consisted of PBMCs. Every receptor here comes from a man aged 25 to 45 in good health and CMV-seronegative.

This clone came up once. One junction end disagrees with the germline gene, perhaps due to a read error. Additional DNA sequences in this sample encode the identical CDR3. The rearrangement links TRBV6-1 to TRBJ2-3, with D possibly matching TRBD2 (6 bases). Germline CDR1 and CDR2: MNHNS and SASEGT. The CDR3 has 15 residues. In DNA form, the CDR3 reads TGTGCCAGCAGTGGGGGCACCACTAGCACAGATACGCAATATTTT. Encoded protein: CASSGGTTSTDTQYF.

About this clone itself: A read error may produce the germline difference seen at one junction end. The CDR3 region has the DNA TGTTCCAGCAGCTTATCCGGGGATGAAGCTTTCTTT. As protein: CSSSLSGDEAFF. The chain recombines TRBV7-9 with TRBJ1-1; D gene uncertain. The CDR3 length is 12 residues. Germline CDR1 and CDR2: SEHNR and FQNEAQ (reference sequence).

This rearrangement joins TRBV5-1 to TRBJ2-1; 8 nucleotides line up with TRBD2. Unmatched junction bases numbered 5, after V lost 5 bases and J lost 4 bases. The germline V gene has CDR1 SGHRS and CDR2 YFSETQ. This CDR3 has 14 amino acids. DNA of the CDR3: TGCGCCAGCAGTCGGACTAGCAGTTACAATGAGCAGTTCTTC. Translation: CASSRTSSYNEQFF. The full variable domain, completed using reference TRBV5-1 and TRBJ2-1, is KAGVTQTPRYLIKTRGQQVTLSCSPISGHRSVSWYQQTPGQGLQFLFEYFSETQRNKGNFPGRFSGRQFSNSRSEMNVSTLELGDSALYLCASSRTSSYNEQFFGPGTRLTVL.

The chain carries TRBV27 and TRBJ2-7, with a tentative D call TRBD1 (5 bases). The CDR3 extends over 15 amino acids. V was trimmed by 2 bases and J by 2 bases, leaving 13 bases between them. The V gene's germline CDR1 is MNHEY and CDR2 SMNVEV (reference sequence). CDR3 residues: CASSLQGRATYEQYF. The CDR3 DNA reads TGTGCCAGCAGTTTACAGGGAAGGGCAACCTACGAGCAGTACTTC.

A note on this clone: A junction boundary mismatches the germline segment, possibly from a read error. This chain uses TRBV5-1 with TRBJ1-2, with D hard to call. Germline V gives CDR1 SGHRS, CDR2 YFSETQ. This CDR3 region has 15 residues. The DNA for the CDR3 is TGCGCCAGCAGCTTGGTCCGGGAAGATCACTATGGCTACCCCTTC. This gives the protein CASSLVREDHYGYPF.

This clone showed up just a few times. The chain recombines TRBV18 with TRBJ1-1; D gene unclear. Germline CDR1 KGHSH, CDR2 LQKENI. The CDR3 extends over 13 amino acids. The ends were cut back, 3 bases at V and 1 base at J, with 6 bases in the middle. The CDR3 DNA is TGTGCCAGCTCACCGCAGGCGAACACTGAAGCTTTCTTT. As protein: CASSPQANTEAFF.

This chain connects TRBV7-2 to TRBJ2-3; TRBD1 is a possible D gene (5 bases). CDR3 size: 16 residues. The V gene lost 0 bases and the J gene lost 2 bases, with 12 bases spanning the gap. CDR1 SGHTA and CDR2 FQGNSA come from the germline V gene. For the CDR3, the DNA is TGTGCCAGCAGCTTAGCGATAGAAGGGGTCACAGATACGCAGTATTTT. Its translation is CASSLAIEGVTDTQYF.

This clone was seen only a few times. The chain recombines TRBV18 with TRBJ2-5; the D gene is possibly TRBD2 (6 bases). CDR3 length: 15 residues. V was clipped by 4 bases and J by 5 bases, with 17 bases between them. The germline CDR1 and CDR2 sequences are KGHSH and LQKENI. CDR3 sequence (DNA): TGTGCCAGCTCACTCTCAAGGACTGGGAGGGAGACCCAGTACTTC. Encoded protein: CASSLSRTGRETQYF.

CDR3 sequence: CASRATGGNQPQHF. As DNA, the CDR3 is TGTGCCAGCAGGGCGACAGGGGGCAATCAGCCCCAGCATTTT. The J gene is TRBJ1-5, the V gene TRBV2; 8 nucleotides align to TRBD1. V gave up 6 bases and J gave up 2 bases; unmatched junction bases: 3. Looked up from germline, CDR1 is SNHLY and CDR2 is FYNNEI. The CDR3 contains 14 residues.

In the case of this clone: Other DNA sequences in the same sample also yield this CDR3. The chain employs TRBV29-1 and TRBJ2-2; D unresolved. V was cut by 4 bases and J by 0 bases, with 18 bases left in between. In germline, CDR1 is SQVTM, CDR2 ANQGSEA. This CDR3 is built from 17 residues. The chain's CDR3 is CSVVAYTSPTNTGELFF. CDR3 sequence (DNA): TGCAGCGTTGTAGCATATACCTCTCCCACGAACACCGGGGAGCTGTTTTTT.

The genes are TRBV30 and TRBJ1-1; 7 nucleotides align to TRBD1. V shed 7 bases and J 0 bases; nucleotides not matched to a gene: 2. This CDR3 spans 12 amino acids. Germline values: CDR1 GTSNPN, CDR2 SVGIG (reference sequence). The CDR3 DNA reads TGTGCCTTGGGACAGTTGAACACTGAAGCTTTCTTT. Residues: CALGQLNTEAFF.

CDR3 nucleotide sequence: TGTGCCAGCTCACGGACTAGCGGGGGTGAGGTCTCTGGGGCCAACGTCCTGACTTTC. This codes for CASSRTSGGEVSGANVLTF. This chain connects TRBV18 to TRBJ2-6, with 13 nucleotides matching TRBD2. The trim removed 4 bases at V and 0 bases at J, leaving 6 bases unmatched. The CDR3 runs to 19 residues. The germline V gene encodes CDR1 KGHSH and CDR2 LQKENI.

V and J are TRBV2 and TRBJ1-2; 8 bases map to TRBD1. CDR1 is SNHLY and CDR2 is FYNNEI in the germline V gene. This CDR3 has 13 amino acids. The J segment lost 4 bases and the V segment lost 6 bases, leaving 4 bases of the junction unmatched. As DNA, the CDR3 is TGTGCCAGCAGCCAGACAGGGGTCTATGGCTACACCTTC. This gives the protein CASSQTGVYGYTF.

This clone was counted between two and nine times. The J gene is TRBJ2-4, the V gene TRBV4-3; 9 bases are shared with TRBD2. V gave up 4 bases and J gave up 4 bases; unmatched junction bases: 5. The CDR3 is 15 residues long. Germline lookup yields CDR1 LGHNA and CDR2 YSLEER. The CDR3 here is CASSLGLALKNIQYF. CDR3 sequence (DNA): TGCGCCAGCAGCCTGGGACTAGCATTAAAAAACATTCAGTACTTC.